These 8 T cell receptor beta chains were sequenced from one sample in a study of cytomegalovirus exposure and HLA in healthy donors. Primers for the PCR totalled 60 Vbeta and 13 Jbeta. Repertoires were generated with immunoSEQ multiplex PCR, while TCRdb's copy carries only in-frame clones and drops some. The table has about 170,000 clones, more than 70% seen once; the top ten hold approximately 1.6%. Source material: PBMCs. Source of these receptors: a male donor in good health and CMV-seronegative.

The chain is built from TRBV4-1 and TRBJ1-1; D unresolved. The CDR3 runs to 14 residues. Trimming removed 4 bases at V and 1 base at J, with 10 bases between. Germline CDR1 and CDR2: MGHRA and YSYEKL. The CDR3 sequence is CASSLRLENTEAFF. DNA for the CDR3: TGCGCCAGCAGCCTCCGACTGGAGAACACTGAAGCTTTCTTT.

V is TRBV5-1 and J is TRBJ1-1; 9 positions agree with TRBD1. The ends lost 0 bases at V and 11 bases at J; junction bases unmatched: 11. In germline, CDR1 is SGHRS, CDR2 YFSETQ. The CDR3 runs to 15 residues. CDR3 sequence reads: CASSLAGTGGAGAFF. The CDR3 DNA follows: TGCGCCAGCAGCTTGGCCGGCACAGGGGGCGCAGGGGCTTTCTTT.

The V gene is TRBV25-1, the J gene TRBJ2-3; D is perhaps TRBD2 (5 bases). The CDR3 spans 14 residues. Germline CDR1 is MGHDK and CDR2 is SYGVNS. The ends were cut back, 3 bases at V and 6 bases at J, with 13 bases in the middle. CDR3 sequence: CASSDHSRRDTQYF. CDR3 DNA: TGTGCCAGCAGTGATCACTCGAGGAGGGATACGCAGTATTTT.

The chain uses TRBV18 and TRBJ1-5; the D gene is possibly TRBD1 (5 bases). V dropped 2 bases and J dropped 6 bases, with 17 bases sitting between them. The CDR3 has 16 residues. Per germline, CDR1 KGHSH and CDR2 LQKENI. CDR3 region: CASSPRRGGRTQPQHF. The CDR3 region has the DNA TGTGCCAGCTCACCAAGAAGGGGAGGACGCACTCAGCCCCAGCATTTT.

The chain employs TRBV7-9 and TRBJ2-5; TRBD2 matches at 8 bases. The germline CDR1 and CDR2 sequences are SEHNR and FQNEAQ (reference sequence). With V trimmed by 3 bases and J by 4 bases, 16 bases remained unmatched. This CDR3 has 18 amino acids. For the CDR3, the DNA is TGTGCCAGCAGCTTCGTCAAGGGACTTCTGGCGGGAGGAGAGACCCAGTACTTC. Translating it yields CASSFVKGLLAGGETQYF.

The V gene is TRBV2, the J gene TRBJ2-1; D may be TRBD2 (5 bases). The CDR3 is 12 residues long. Germline CDR1 and CDR2: SNHLY and FYNNEI. V was pared by 6 bases and J by 9 bases, with 12 bases between. This chain's CDR3 is CASRSLDGEQFF. In DNA form, the CDR3 reads TGTGCCAGCAGGTCACTAGACGGTGAGCAGTTCTTC.

This chain uses TRBV19 with TRBJ2-3; 13 bases map to TRBD2. V lost 4 bases and J lost 4; bases outside the gene matches: 5. Germline V gene sequence: CDR1 LNHDA, CDR2 SQIVND (reference sequence). The length of the CDR3 is 16 residues. The CDR3 nucleotides are TGTGCCAGTAGTAGACTAGCGGGGGGCGGGGCAGATACGCAGTATTTT. Translating it yields CASSRLAGGGADTQYF.

The rearrangement joins TRBV9 to TRBJ2-5, with D possibly TRBD2 on 7 matching bases. Germline V gene data show CDR1 as SGDLS and CDR2 as YYNGEE. The V end was cut by 4 bases, the J end by 4 bases, with 32 bases between. The CDR3 consists of 20 residues. CDR3 in amino acids: CASSSVGAAAGWGRPETQYF. CDR3 sequence (DNA): TGTGCCAGCAGCAGCGTAGGGGCGGCAGCGGGGTGGGGGCGCCCAGAGACCCAGTACTTC.